A selection of T cell receptor beta chains follows, all from one sample in a study of CD8+CD57+ T cells in acquired aplastic anemia. TCRdb re-called the reads with MiXCR, one entry per CDR3 protein. The sample consists of about 120,000 distinct CDR3 sequences, over 55% of them appearing once. The sample consisted of sorted CD4+, CD8+, or CD8+CD57+ T cells (not recorded which) from PBMCs. These TCRs come from a human donor with aplastic anemia. Both conserved end residues are part of each CDR3. The order of the fields is J gene, D gene, V gene, clone size, CDR3 DNA, CDR3 protein. The D gene is left open where the match is weak. Some rows have no size entry. The others give once, few or many, or a class for an expanded clone.

>TRBJ1-5|NA|TRBV2|NA
TGTGCCAGCAGTGTAAATAGCAATCAGCCCCAGCATTTT
CASSVNSNQPQHF
>TRBJ1-5|NA|TRBV7-2|NA
TGTGCCAGCAGCTTAGTACGCAATCAGCCCCAGCATTTT
CASSLVRNQPQHF
>TRBJ1-1|TRBD1|TRBV10-3|few
TGTGCCATCAGTGAGTCGATGGGTACAGGGGTTCGTGCTTTCTTT
CAISESMGTGVRAFF
>TRBJ2-7|TRBD1|TRBV29-1|NA
TGCAGCGTTACAAGACAGGGGGGATTTTACGAGCAGTACTTC
CSVTRQGGFYEQYF
>TRBJ1-1|NA|TRBV10-3|NA
TGTGCCATCAGTGAGGGGGACGGCACTGAAGCTTTCTTT
CAISEGDGTEAFF
>TRBJ2-7|TRBD2|TRBV7-8|many
TGTGCCAGCAGCTTAGCGACTAGCGGGAGATACGAGCAGTACTTC
CASSLATSGRYEQYF
>TRBJ2-5|NA|TRBV2|NA
TGTGCCAGCAGGCTCCCAGGGCTGGGGGGAGTGGGGGAGACCCAGTACTTC
CASRLPGLGGVGETQYF
>TRBJ1-6|NA|TRBV20-1|NA
TGCAGTGCTAGAGATCGGCGAGATTCACCCCTCCACTTT
CSARDRRDSPLHF
>TRBJ1-1|NA|TRBV19|NA
TGTGCCAGTAGTTACAGCCGGACTGAAGCTTTCTTT
CASSYSRTEAFF
>TRBJ1-1|NA|TRBV19|NA
TGTGCCAGTAGTATAGGAGGATTGGGAGCTTTCTTT
CASSIGGLGAFF
>TRBJ2-3|NA|TRBV19|NA
TGTGCCAGTACCTCACATACAGATACGCAGTATTTT
CASTSHTDTQYF
>TRBJ2-3|NA|TRBV29-1|NA
TGCAGCGTTGAAGATCTGGGGGAAGGAGCAGGAGATACGCAGTATTTT
CSVEDLGEGAGDTQYF
>TRBJ2-5|NA|TRBV19|NA
TGTGCCAGTAGTATAGACTACTCGGGCTTCCAAGAGACCCAGTACTTC
CASSIDYSGFQETQYF
>TRBJ2-1|NA|TRBV19|NA
TGTGCCAGTAGTATAGGGAGCGGTGGCCCGTTCTTC
CASSIGSGGPFF
>TRBJ2-1|NA|TRBV6-1|NA
TGTGCCAGCAGGCGCTCTTGGGGGCCTATAGATGAGCAGTTCTTC
CASRRSWGPIDEQFF
>TRBJ2-3|TRBD1|TRBV10-3|NA
TGTGCCATCACTCAGGGGGCTGACACAGATACGCAGTATTTT
CAITQGADTDTQYF
>TRBJ2-7|NA|TRBV9|many
TGTGCCAGCAGCGTAGGTATAGGTTTGGACGAGCAGTACTTC
CASSVGIGLDEQYF
>TRBJ2-7|NA|TRBV19|many
TGTGCCAGTAGTATTGAAGGGTTCTACGAGCAGTACTTC
CASSIEGFYEQYF
>TRBJ2-3|TRBD1|TRBV7-2|NA
TGTGCCGATCAGGGGGCGGGAGATACGCAGTATTTT
CADQGAGDTQYF
>TRBJ1-2|NA|TRBV7-2|NA
TGTGCCTCTTCCCAAGCGGGATACTATGGCTACACCTTC
CASSQAGYYGYTF
>TRBJ2-7|NA|TRBV10-1|few
TGCGCCAGCAGTGTTAGTGGAGGGGACGAGCAGTACTTC
CASSVSGGDEQYF
>TRBJ2-7|TRBD2|TRBV20-1|NA
TGCAGTGCTAGGCGGGGGGTCCAGAGCTCCTACGAGCAGTACTTC
CSARRGVQSSYEQYF
>TRBJ1-1|TRBD1|TRBV12-3/TRBV12-4|NA
TGTGCCAGCAGTTCAGGGACAGGGGACACTGAAGCTTTCTTT
CASSSGTGDTEAFF
>TRBJ1-6|NA|TRBV10-3|NA
TGTGCCATCAGTGAGTCGACGGATTCACCCCTCCACTTT
CAISESTDSPLHF
>TRBJ2-3|NA|TRBV7-2|NA
TGTGCCAGCAGCTTTCAAATCGGGACAGATACGCAGTATTTT
CASSFQIGTDTQYF
>TRBJ2-1|TRBD2|TRBV9|NA
TGTGCCAGCAGCGTAGCTTGGGCTAGCGGGCAAAATGAGCGGTTCTTC
CASSVAWASGQNERFF
>TRBJ2-1|NA|TRBV5-1|many
TGCGCCAGCAGCTGGGACTACAATGAGCAGTTCTTC
CASSWDYNEQFF
>TRBJ2-1|TRBD2|TRBV20-1|NA
TGCAGTGCTAGAGTAGCGGGATATTACAATGAGCAGTTCTTC
CSARVAGYYNEQFF
>TRBJ1-1|NA|TRBV7-2|NA
TGTGCCAGCAGCTTACTGGGGGCCCGGAACACTGAAGCTTTCTTT
CASSLLGARNTEAFF
>TRBJ1-1|TRBD1|TRBV7-8|few
TGTGCCAGCAGCTTGACAGGGTTGAACACTGAAGCTTTCTTT
CASSLTGLNTEAFF
>TRBJ1-5|NA|TRBV20-1|NA
TGCAGTGCTGTCCGGGACCGCAATCAGCCCCAGCATTTT
CSAVRDRNQPQHF
>TRBJ2-2|TRBD2|TRBV5-4|NA
TGTGCCAGCAGCGGAGGACTAGGAAAGAACACCGGGGAGCTGTTTTTT
CASSGGLGKNTGELFF
>TRBJ2-1|TRBD2|TRBV5-1|NA
TGCGCCAGCAGCTCCCTCGGGGGGGGACCGTTTAATGAGCAGTTCTTC
CASSSLGGGPFNEQFF
>TRBJ2-7|TRBD1|TRBV28|few
TGTGCCAGCAGGGACAGGGTGGGTTCCTACGAGCAGTACTTC
CASRDRVGSYEQYF
>TRBJ2-6|NA|TRBV19|few
TGTGCCAGTAGTGCAGTCTCTGGGGCCAACGTCCTGACTTTC
CASSAVSGANVLTF
>TRBJ2-7|NA|TRBV20-1|many
TGCAGTGCTCCCCGTCAGGATTCCTACGAGCAGTACTTC
CSAPRQDSYEQYF
>TRBJ1-1|NA|TRBV20-1|few
TGCAGTGCTAGAGGTCAGAAAGACACTGAAGCTTTCTTT
CSARGQKDTEAFF
>TRBJ2-3|NA|TRBV7-8|NA
TGTGCCACGACAGCAAACACAGATACGCAGTATTTT
CATTANTDTQYF
>TRBJ2-7|NA|TRBV7-9|few
TGTGCCAGCAGCTTACCCCGGACAGATCAGTACTTC
CASSLPRTDQYF
>TRBJ1-6|TRBD1|TRBV6-2/TRBV6-3|NA
TGTGCCAGCAGTTACCTTACAGGGGTTGATTCACCCCTCCACTTT
CASSYLTGVDSPLHF
>TRBJ2-7|NA|TRBV27|NA
TGTGCCTGCAGTTTAGGGCAGGGGGGTTACGAGCAGTACTTC
CACSLGQGGYEQYF
>TRBJ2-5|TRBD1|TRBV9|many
TGTGCCAGCAGCTTGGGACAGGGCGTGGGAGAGACCCAGTACTTC
CASSLGQGVGETQYF
>TRBJ2-5|TRBD2|TRBV2|once
TGTGCCAGCAGTGTATTGACTAGCGGGAGGACAGAGACCCAGTACTTC
CASSVLTSGRTETQYF
>TRBJ2-1|NA|TRBV19|many
TGTGCCAGTAGTATAGGGCAAACATCCTACAATGAGCAGTTCTTC
CASSIGQTSYNEQFF
>TRBJ1-3|NA|TRBV5-6|few
TGTGCCAGCAGCTTGTTAAACACCATATATTTT
CASSLLNTIYF
>TRBJ2-7|TRBD1|TRBV5-1|NA
TGCGCCAGCAGCTTCGCGGGGCCCGGGACAGGGAACGAGCAGTACTTC
CASSFAGPGTGNEQYF
>TRBJ1-1|NA|TRBV2|NA
TGTGCCAGCAGTGAAGCTGGACAGTTGAACACTGAAGCTTTCTTT
CASSEAGQLNTEAFF
>TRBJ1-6|NA|TRBV24-1|NA
TGTGCCACCGTCGTTATGAGTTCACCCCTCCACTTT
CATVVMSSPLHF
>TRBJ1-6|NA|TRBV20-1|NA
TGCAGTGCTCCGGACAGAGCTTTAGGCTCACCCCTCCACTTT
CSAPDRALGSPLHF
>TRBJ2-1|TRBD2|TRBV6-5|NA
TGTGCCAGCAGTTACCTGGGTAGCGGGGGTGAGCAGTTCTTC
CASSYLGSGGEQFF
>TRBJ2-7|TRBD1|TRBV29-1|NA
TGCAGCGTATCGGGACAGGGGCCAGCCTACGAGCAGTACTTC
CSVSGQGPAYEQYF
>TRBJ1-5|TRBD1|TRBV27|many
TGTGCCAGCAGAGTTTACCCCCGACAGGGCCGCATCAATCAGCCCCAGCATTTT
CASRVYPRQGRINQPQHF
>TRBJ1-2|NA|TRBV29-1|NA
TGCAGCGTTGATAACAGAGGCTATGGCTACACCTTC
CSVDNRGYGYTF
>TRBJ1-3|NA|TRBV9|once
TGTGCCAGCAGCTACAACCCTGAGGACACCATATATTTT
CASSYNPEDTIYF
>TRBJ2-7|NA|TRBV7-6|many
TGTGCCAGCAGCTTGACCCAGGACGAGCAGTACTTC
CASSLTQDEQYF